Detailed here is one T cell receptor beta chain. Specified time point: patch test 2, 6 weeks after DPC sensitization. Treatment meaning: therapeutic diphenylcyclopropenone sensitization with weekly scalp DPC. TCRdb recomputed calls from the RACE reads with MiXCR, one row per CDR3 protein. The sample yields around 80,000 distinct CDR3 sequences, 6.5% to 8.5% seen once. Germline values: CDR1 MNHEY, CDR2 SVGAGI. V was trimmed by 1 base and J by 4 bases, leaving 10 bases between them. CDR3 length: 14 residues. The data stem from a study of human T cells and chemical hapten exposure. The clonotype originates from a young woman with alopecia areata. Some clones in this sample may be carry-over from other donors' samples. The rearrangement joins TRBV6-5 to TRBJ1-1, with unresolved D. This sample comprised whole blood, obtained in connection with sensitization to the hapten diphenylcyclopropenone (DPC). DNA for the CDR3: TGTGCCAGCAGTTACTTTCTTGGTGTCACTGAAGCTTTCTTT. Translation gives CASSYFLGVTEAFF.